This TCR beta chain stems from a study of blood T cell repertoires in COVID-19. The overall study: From the United States, Italy and Spain came samples of acute and convalescent COVID-19.

The table came from immunoSEQ multiplex PCR; TCRdb's copy has only in-frame clones and leaves some out. The sample includes roughly 110,000 clones, about four fifths seen only once; the top ten take about 10%. The V gene lost 2 bases and the J gene lost 0 bases, with 7 bases spanning the gap. CDR3 length equals 14 residues. The germline gives CDR1 LNHDA, CDR2 SQIVND (reference sequence). Material: peripheral blood. The chain is built from TRBV19 and TRBJ1-1, with no clear D. The receptor was isolated from a human donor in a cohort sampled during active COVID-19. The CDR3 spells CASSILSVNTEAFF. CDR3 nucleotide sequence: TGTGCCAGTAGTATATTATCCGTGAACACTGAAGCTTTCTTT.